The 14 T cell receptor beta chains listed next were all sequenced from one sample in a study of blood T cell repertoires in COVID-19. Profiling relied on immunoSEQ multiplex PCR, and the TCRdb table lists in-frame clones only, not all of them. The table lists 170,000 or so clones, roughly 90% of them singletons. Material: PBMCs or T cells enriched from blood (not recorded which). These receptor sequences come from a woman aged 45-65 years who had recovered from COVID-19.

The rearrangement uses TRBV7-9 and TRBJ2-5, with TRBD1 matching 8 bases. There are 15 residues in the CDR3. Losses at the gene ends were 5 bases for V and 4 bases for J; bases not matched to a gene: 9. Germline V gives CDR1 SEHNR, CDR2 FQNEAQ (reference sequence). The CDR3 nucleotides read TGTGCCAGCAGCCCCCCGGGCAGGGGGCGAGAGACCCAGTACTTC. It codes for CASSPPGRGRETQYF.

The count of this clone is one. CDR3 region: CAWSGGRAGYTF. In DNA, the CDR3 is TGTGCCTGGAGTGGAGGCAGGGCCGGCTACACCTTC. The J gene is TRBJ1-2, the V gene TRBV30, with a possible D match to TRBD1 (5 bases). The CDR3 is 12 amino acids. V lost 1 base and J lost 8, with 11 bases in between. Germline assignment: CDR1 GTSNPN and CDR2 SVGIG (reference sequence).

This chain joins TRBV6-5 and TRBJ1-5; TRBD1 might be the D (5 bases). The V end lost 6 bases, the J end lost 3 bases, and 15 bases lay between the germline ends. From germline, CDR1 is MNHEY and CDR2 SVGAGI. The CDR3 has 15 amino acids. This CDR3 is CASSLEGTLNQPQHF. CDR3 bases: TGTGCCAGCAGCTTGGAGGGGACCCTCAATCAGCCCCAGCATTTT.

V usage is TRBV29-1 and J usage is TRBJ2-3; 10 bases are shared with TRBD2. Germline CDR1 and CDR2: SQVTM and ANQGSEA. Germline trimming cut 6 bases from V and 2 bases from J; bases unmatched to any gene: 8. The CDR3 extends over 15 amino acids. CDR3 protein: CSVTTSGEITDTQYF. The DNA of the CDR3 is TGCAGCGTCACAACTAGCGGGGAGATCACAGATACGCAGTATTTT.

The V and J genes are TRBV5-4 and TRBJ2-4; 10 nucleotides match TRBD1. Losses at the gene ends were 1 base for V and 0 bases for J; bases not matched to a gene: 10. Germline values: CDR1 SGHNT, CDR2 YYREEE (reference sequence). This CDR3 is built from 19 residues. CDR3 sequence reads: CASSLRRQGAVGAKNIQYF. The DNA for the CDR3 is TGTGCCAGCAGCTTGAGGAGACAGGGGGCGGTCGGAGCCAAAAACATTCAGTACTTC.

This chain joins TRBV7-9 and TRBJ2-1, with 11 bases lining up with TRBD1. V dropped 2 bases and J dropped 7; count of bases not matched to a gene: 4. The CDR3 is made up of 15 amino acids. Germline V CDR1 and CDR2: SEHNR, FQNEAQ (reference sequence). CDR3 bases: TGTGCCAGCAGCTTACCGGACAGGGGGCAGAATGAGCAGTTCTTC. It translates to CASSLPDRGQNEQFF.

The CDR3 loop reads CASSRAGANVLTF. CDR3 DNA sequence: TGTGCCAGCAGCAGGGCTGGGGCCAACGTCCTGACTTTC. The V and J genes are TRBV6-5 and TRBJ2-6, with a weak D call TRBD1 (5 bases). This CDR3 is built from 13 residues. V was shortened by 6 bases and J by 2 bases, with 5 bases between the two germline ends. Per the germline V gene, CDR1 is MNHEY and CDR2 is SVGAGI.

V gene TRBV7-2 combines with J gene TRBJ1-5; TRBD1 matches at 9 bases. V shed 1 base, J shed 7 bases, and the junction held 2 bases outside the gene matches. This CDR3 contains 14 residues. In germline, CDR1 is SGHTA, CDR2 FQGNSA. The chain's CDR3 is CASSLDRGRQPQHF. The CDR3 DNA is TGTGCCAGCAGCTTAGACAGGGGGCGACAGCCCCAGCATTTT.

This chain connects TRBV4-2 to TRBJ2-7, with a tentative D call TRBD1 (6 bases). The CDR3 contains 15 residues. Germline V lookup: CDR1 LGHNA, CDR2 YNFKEQ. V lost 4 bases and J lost 2, with 15 bases in between. CDR3 bases: TGTGCCAGCAGCCTTTCCTACAGGGAACCCTACGAGCAGTACTTC. Protein product: CASSLSYREPYEQYF.

This chain links TRBV19 with TRBJ2-2, with TRBD1 matching 9 bases. Germline V lookup: CDR1 LNHDA, CDR2 SQIVND (reference sequence). V lost 6 bases to trimming and J lost 3 bases; unmatched junction nucleotides: 2. The CDR3 covers 14 residues. The CDR3 is CASRDRGYTGELFF. The CDR3 nucleotides are TGTGCCAGTAGAGACAGGGGGTACACCGGGGAGCTGTTTTTT.

The chain combines TRBV18 with TRBJ2-2, with 7 nucleotides matching TRBD1. The CDR3 runs to 16 residues. The junction had 6 bases not matched to a gene; V was cut back by 0 bases and J by 5 bases. Germline lookup yields CDR1 KGHSH and CDR2 LQKENI. DNA for the CDR3: TGTGCCAGCTCACCACCGACGACAGGGCTAACCGGGGAGCTGTTTTTT. It yields the protein CASSPPTTGLTGELFF.

The J gene is TRBJ2-6, the V gene TRBV18; the D gene is possibly TRBD1 (6 bases). This CDR3 has 16 amino acids. V lost 3 bases and J 2 bases, leaving 11 bases between the germline ends. Germline lookup yields CDR1 KGHSH and CDR2 LQKENI. The DNA of the CDR3 is TGTGCCAGCTCACCTCAACAGGGCCCTGGGGCCAACGTCCTGACTTTC. This gives the protein CASSPQQGPGANVLTF.

The chain has TRBV6-5 and TRBJ1-2; 8 bases map to TRBD1. The J segment lost 4 bases and the V segment lost 2 bases, leaving 6 bases of the junction unmatched. CDR3 length: 15 amino acids. In germline, CDR1 is MNHEY, CDR2 SVGAGI. The chain's CDR3 is CASSYLDREAYGYTF. The CDR3 DNA is TGTGCCAGCAGTTACCTGGACAGGGAGGCCTATGGCTACACCTTC.

The V and J genes are TRBV5-1 and TRBJ1-1; perhaps TRBD1 as D (5 bases). Trimming left V 0 bases short and J 3 bases short, with 15 bases between. The CDR3 runs 16 residues. CDR1 and CDR2 from the germline V gene are SGHRS and YFSETQ. The CDR3: CASSLGLGGVDTEAFF. The CDR3 nucleotides are TGCGCCAGCAGCTTGGGTTTGGGGGGTGTGGACACTGAAGCTTTCTTT.